Below are 17 T cell receptor beta chains sequenced from a single sample in a study of T cell responses to AZD1222 COVID-19 vaccine. The assay was immunoSEQ multiplex PCR, and TCRdb's table has in-frame clones only and misses some. The table has around 160,000 clones, 85% to 95% seen once; the top ten hold 1.9%. The source material was peripheral blood, sampled on day 0 of AZD1222 vaccination. These receptors came from an adult in good health.

The chain has TRBV4-1 and TRBJ1-2; D is unresolved. In germline, CDR1 is MGHRA, CDR2 YSYEKL. V dropped 1 base and J dropped 3 bases, with 12 bases sitting between them. This CDR3 is 15 amino acids long. The CDR3 DNA reads as TGCGCCAGCAGCCAAGCCATCAACCCTTACTATGGCTACACCTTC. Its protein product is CASSQAINPYYGYTF.

This sequence joins TRBV5-4 and TRBJ1-3, with TRBD1 identical over 8 bases. J lost 4 bases, V lost 4 bases, and 1 base had no gene match. CDR1 and CDR2 (germline): SGHNT, YYREEE (reference sequence). The CDR3 has 13 residues. The CDR3, as DNA: TGTGCCAGCAGCGGGGACAGGGGAAACACCATATATTTT. Amino acids: CASSGDRGNTIYF.

V gene TRBV6-6 combines with J gene TRBJ1-2; 9 bases match TRBD1. The V gene end was trimmed by 2 bases and the J gene end by 8 bases; junction bases not matched to a gene: 12. The CDR3 runs to 16 residues. The V gene's germline CDR1 is MNHNY and CDR2 SVGAGI (reference sequence). CDR3 sequence (DNA): TGTGCCAGCAGTTACCCCCCGGGACAGGGCTCTAAGGGCTACACCTTC. Translating gives CASSYPPGQGSKGYTF.

The chain has TRBV7-3 and TRBJ1-3; D is ambiguous. Per the germline V gene, CDR1 is SGHTA and CDR2 is FQGTGA. The CDR3 length is 13 residues. Trimming left V 6 bases short and J 0 bases short, with 6 bases between. The CDR3 sequence is CASRQLSGNTIYF. CDR3 DNA sequence: TGTGCCAGCAGACAGCTCTCTGGAAACACCATATATTTT. Full variable domain (rest looked up from reference TRBV7-3 and TRBJ1-3): GAGVSQTPSNKVTEKGKYVELRCDPISGHTALYWYRQSLGQGPEFLIYFQGTGAADDSGLPNDRFFAVRPEGSVSTLKIQRTERGDSAVYLCASRQLSGNTIYFGEGSWLTVV.

The DNA for the CDR3 is TGTGCCAGCAGCCAAGTTGGGGCCCTTAATGAAAAACTGTTTTTT. Amino acid sequence: CASSQVGALNEKLFF. The chain combines TRBV14 with TRBJ1-4; tentatively, D is TRBD1 (5 bases). This CDR3 region has 15 residues. CDR1 is SGHDN, CDR2 FVKESK, per germline. The V gene lost 1 base and the J gene lost 4 bases, with 10 bases spanning the gap.

This clone has only one observation. In nucleotides, the CDR3 is TGTGCCAGCAGTCTTAAAACAGGGGGTTCGGGTTCACCCCTCCACTTT. This codes for CASSLKTGGSGSPLHF. The chain uses TRBV2 and TRBJ1-6; 8 nucleotides match TRBD1. The V gene end was trimmed by 5 bases and the J gene end by 9 bases; junction bases not matched to a gene: 12. Germline CDR1 reads SNHLY; CDR2 reads FYNNEI. This CDR3 has 16 residues.

V usage is TRBV3-1 (or the pseudogene TRBV3-2) and J usage is TRBJ2-1, with D maybe TRBD2 (5 bases). V lost 1 base to trimming and J lost 2 bases, with 9 bases between them. Germline V gene sequence: CDR1 LGHDT, CDR2 YNNKEL (reference sequence). CDR3 length equals 15 residues. The CDR3 DNA sequence: TGTGCCAGCAGCCAAGTGGGCGGGCCCTACAATGAGCAGTTCTTC. As protein: CASSQVGGPYNEQFF.

The V gene is TRBV3-1 (or the pseudogene TRBV3-2), the J gene TRBJ1-1; D unclear. CDR1 and CDR2 (germline): LGHDT, YNNKEL (reference sequence). The CDR3 runs 14 residues. Trimming pared 1 base from V and 5 bases from J, leaving 11 bases between. The chain's CDR3 is CASSQVLGKTEAFF. CDR3 DNA sequence: TGTGCCAGCAGCCAAGTCCTGGGAAAGACTGAAGCTTTCTTT.

The chain links TRBV3-1 (or the pseudogene TRBV3-2) to TRBJ1-5; 10 bases fit TRBD1. The V gene's germline CDR1 is LGHDT and CDR2 YNNKEL (reference sequence). This CDR3 contains 17 residues. V lost 4 bases and J lost 3; bases outside the gene matches: 9. The CDR3 region has the DNA TGTGCCAGCAGCCTCAGGACCGGGACAGGGGACAATCAGCCCCAGCATTTT. Amino acids: CASSLRTGTGDNQPQHF.

The chain is built from TRBV4-1 and TRBJ2-2, with 9 bases lining up with TRBD1. The germline gives CDR1 MGHRA, CDR2 YSYEKL. J gave up 4 bases and V 2 bases, and 8 bases lay outside the gene matches. The CDR3 is 17 residues long. CDR3 loop: CASSQLPGQGLTGELFF. The DNA of the CDR3 is TGCGCCAGCAGCCAATTACCGGGACAGGGCCTCACCGGGGAGCTGTTTTTT.

The genes are TRBV4-2 and TRBJ2-7; TRBD2 aligns across 7 bases. The CDR3 is made up of 17 amino acids. Germline-derived CDR1 and CDR2 are LGHNA and YNFKEQ. V trimming: 0 bases; J trimming: 5 bases; junction bases outside the gene matches: 13. The CDR3 sequence: CASSQEPVGGVSHEQYF. CDR3 sequence (DNA): TGTGCCAGCAGCCAAGAGCCCGTTGGGGGGGTGTCTCACGAGCAGTACTTC.

V gene TRBV14 combines with J gene TRBJ1-1; D is unclear. Trimming left V 1 base short and J 11 bases short, with 11 bases between. In germline, CDR1 is SGHDN, CDR2 FVKESK. This CDR3 is built from 12 residues. The CDR3 region is CASSQVSGLAFF. CDR3 nucleotides: TGTGCCAGCAGCCAAGTTAGTGGCTTGGCTTTCTTT.

The rearrangement links TRBV7-6 to TRBJ2-3, with TRBD2 matching 10 bases. This CDR3 comprises 16 residues. The germline V gene has CDR1 SGHVS and CDR2 FNYEAQ. V was clipped by 6 bases and J by 5 bases; unmatched bases: 11. In DNA form, the CDR3 reads TGTGCCAGCAGTCCTTCTCTAGCGGGAGTCGTAGATACGCAGTATTTT. It yields the protein CASSPSLAGVVDTQYF.

V and J are TRBV7-6 and TRBJ1-4; D is perhaps TRBD1 (5 bases). Germline V gives CDR1 SGHVS, CDR2 FNYEAQ. This CDR3 region has 14 residues. V lost 0 bases, J lost 7 bases, and 9 bases lay in between. The CDR3 DNA reads as TGTGCCAGCAGCTTAGCCAGGGCGGGTGAAAAACTGTTTTTT. Its translation is CASSLARAGEKLFF.

This chain links TRBV14 with TRBJ1-2; maybe TRBD1 (6 bases). Germline V gives CDR1 SGHDN, CDR2 FVKESK. Trimming cost V 4 bases and J 2 bases, with 17 bases left between them. CDR3 length: 16 residues. CDR3 DNA: TGTGCCAGCAGCCTACGATGGCGTGGACAGAACTATGGCTACACCTTC. It translates to CASSLRWRGQNYGYTF. The full variable domain, rest sourced from reference TRBV14 and TRBJ1-2, is EAGVTQFPSHSVIEKGQTVTLRCDPISGHDNLYWYRRVMGKEIKFLLHFVKESKQDESGMPNNRFLAERTGGTYSTLKVQPAELEDSGVYFCASSLRWRGQNYGYTFGSGTRLTVV.

The CDR3: CASSLIAHTEAFF. The CDR3 DNA sequence: TGCGCCAGCAGCTTGATTGCGCACACTGAAGCTTTCTTT. This rearrangement joins TRBV5-1 to TRBJ1-1; D not certain. CDR1 is SGHRS and CDR2 is YFSETQ in the germline V gene. Deletions cut 1 base from V and 3 bases from J, with 7 bases between. This CDR3 comprises 13 residues.

The chain carries TRBV2 and TRBJ2-1, with D perhaps matching TRBD2 (6 bases). CDR3 length equals 15 residues. CDR1 is SNHLY and CDR2 is FYNNEI in the germline V gene. V lost 5 bases and J lost 0, with 11 bases in between. CDR3 DNA: TGTGCCAGCAGTACCCGGGGGAGCTCCTACAATGAGCAGTTCTTC. This gives the protein CASSTRGSSYNEQFF.